Following are 25 T cell receptor beta chains from one sample sequenced in a study of cytomegalovirus exposure and HLA in healthy donors. Primers: 60 Vbeta forward and 13 Jbeta reverse. TCRdb's table, derived via immunoSEQ multiplex PCR, lists solely in-frame clones and lacks some. The data contain over 130,000 clones, around 65% of them seen just once; the ten biggest clones take up approximately 1.7%. Sequenced material: PBMCs. These receptors originate from a male donor in good health and CMV-seronegative.

This clone was seen a few times. The same CDR3 can be traced to other DNA sequences in this sample. J is TRBJ1-5 and V is TRBV5-1; 9 bases are shared with TRBD1. There are 14 residues in the CDR3. V dropped 3 bases and J dropped 4; count of bases not matched to a gene: 2. Per germline, CDR1 SGHRS and CDR2 YFSETQ. The CDR3 protein is CASSSGQGNQPQHF. In DNA, the CDR3 is TGCGCCAGCAGCTCCGGACAGGGGAATCAGCCCCAGCATTTT. The full variable domain, its missing parts supplied by reference TRBV5-1 and TRBJ1-5, is KAGVTQTPRYLIKTRGQQVTLSCSPISGHRSVSWYQQTPGQGLQFLFEYFSETQRNKGNFPGRFSGRQFSNSRSEMNVSTLELGDSALYLCASSSGQGNQPQHFGDGTRLSIL.

The genes are TRBV7-8 and TRBJ2-3; a possible D gene is TRBD1 (6 bases). Germline CDR1 SGHVS, CDR2 FQNEAQ. Between the trimmed V and J ends, which lost 4 bases and 4 bases, there was a span of 9 bases. This CDR3 has 13 residues. In DNA form, the CDR3 reads TGTGCCAGCAGCTCGAACAGGGCAGATACGCAGTATTTT. Its protein is CASSSNRADTQYF.

This clone was observed once. CDR3 in DNA: TGTGCCAGCGGGGGGCGGGAGAGGTACGGTGAGCAGTTCTTC. It translates to CASGGRERYGEQFF. This chain joins TRBV6-5 and TRBJ2-1; tentatively, D is TRBD2 (7 bases). The CDR3 length is 14 residues. Trimming pared 8 bases from V and 9 bases from J, leaving 20 bases between. Germline-derived CDR1 and CDR2 are MNHEY and SVGAGI.

The gene calls are TRBV30 and TRBJ1-6, with a tentative D call TRBD1 (6 bases). Per the germline V gene, CDR1 is GTSNPN and CDR2 is SVGIG (reference sequence). Trimming cost V 0 bases and J 8 bases, with 11 bases left between them. CDR3 size: 14 residues. CDR3 loop: CAWSVLKGDSPLHF. The CDR3 DNA sequence: TGTGCCTGGAGTGTTTTAAAGGGGGATTCACCCCTCCACTTT. The full variable domain, with the rest looked up from reference TRBV30 and TRBJ1-6, is SQTIHQWPATLVQPVGSPLSLECTVEGTSNPNLYWYRQAAGRGLQLLFYSVGIGQISSEVPQNLSASRPQDRQFILSSKKLLLSDSGFYLCAWSVLKGDSPLHFGNGTRLTVT.

Many counts were recorded for this clone. In DNA, the CDR3 is TGTGCCAGCATTGAGCCCTCTGGAAACACCATATATTTT. This encodes CASIEPSGNTIYF. The J gene is TRBJ1-3, the V gene TRBV6-7; D unclear. TRBV6-7 is reported as an ORF; its role is uncertain. Between the trimmed V and J ends, which lost 7 bases and 0 bases, there was a span of 7 bases. The CDR3 sequence is 13 residues long.

This CDR3 is CASSYSKSGYTF. CDR3 DNA sequence: TGTGCCAGCAGTTACTCCAAGAGTGGCTACACCTTC. This chain links TRBV6-6 with TRBJ1-2; D call uncertain. Trimming removed 0 bases at V and 7 bases at J, with 6 bases between. This CDR3 has 12 residues. Germline V gives CDR1 MNHNY, CDR2 SVGAGI (reference sequence).

This clone was picked up a small number of times. The chain joins TRBV5-1 to TRBJ1-2; the D gene is possibly TRBD1 (5 bases). The CDR3 totals 13 residues. The V and J ends lost 2 bases and 8 bases respectively, with 13 bases between them. CDR1 is SGHRS and CDR2 is YFSETQ in the germline V gene. CDR3 nucleotides: TGCGCCAGCAGCTTCACAGGTTTTATGGGCTACACCTTC. Protein: CASSFTGFMGYTF.

This chain connects TRBV27 to TRBJ2-2; 7 bases line up with TRBD1. The trim removed 2 bases at V and 5 bases at J, leaving 8 bases unmatched. CDR1 is MNHEY, CDR2 SMNVEV, per germline (reference sequence). This CDR3 region has 16 residues. For the CDR3, the DNA is TGTGCCAGCAGTTTAGCCGGGGACAGTCTAACCGGGGAGCTGTTTTTT. Its protein is CASSLAGDSLTGELFF.

The rearrangement joins TRBV14 to TRBJ2-7; 11 bases align to TRBD1. Germline V CDR1 and CDR2: SGHDN, FVKESK. The CDR3 covers 16 residues. The ends lost 0 bases at V and 3 bases at J; junction bases unmatched: 4. The CDR3 sequence: CASSQDRGTGGYEQYF. DNA for the CDR3: TGTGCCAGCAGCCAAGATCGTGGGACAGGGGGCTACGAGCAGTACTTC.

This clone was observed once. This chain links TRBV7-9 with TRBJ2-1; maybe TRBD2 (6 bases). Germline lookup yields CDR1 SEHNR and CDR2 FQNEAQ (reference sequence). V lost 0 bases to trimming and J lost 2 bases, with 11 bases between them. The CDR3 totals 16 residues. CDR3 sequence (DNA): TGTGCCAGCAGCTTAGCGTGGGACTTTCCCTACAATGAGCAGTTCTTC. This codes for CASSLAWDFPYNEQFF. Full variable domain (missing parts from reference TRBV7-9 and TRBJ2-1): DTGVSQNPRHKITKRGQNVTFRCDPISEHNRLYWYRQTLGQGPEFLTYFQNEAQLEKSRLLSDRFSAERPKGSFSTLEIQRTEQGDSAMYLCASSLAWDFPYNEQFFGPGTRLTVL.

This clone was seen a single time. This chain joins TRBV6-5 and TRBJ2-5; 7 bases fit TRBD1. The DNA end lines up better with TRBJ2-7; the J call may be wrong. The CDR3 has 12 amino acids. CDR1 MNHEY and CDR2 SVGAGI come from the germline V gene. The CDR3 sequence is CASSHRGHEQYF. In nucleotides, the CDR3 is TGTGCCAGCAGCCACAGGGGCCACGAGCAGTACTTC.

This clone is a singleton in its sample. The gene calls are TRBV5-4 and TRBJ2-3, with unresolved D. The germline V gene has CDR1 SGHNT and CDR2 YYREEE (reference sequence). The V gene lost 0 bases and the J gene lost 3 bases, with 2 bases spanning the gap. This CDR3 region has 12 residues. The CDR3: CASSLATDTQYF. CDR3 coding DNA: TGTGCCAGCAGCTTGGCAACAGATACGCAGTATTTT.

This clone was recorded once. A junction boundary mismatches the germline segment, possibly from a read error. Other DNA sequences from this sample encode an identical CDR3 as well. This rearrangement joins TRBV25-1 to TRBJ1-1; maybe TRBD1 (6 bases). In germline, CDR1 is MGHDK, CDR2 SYGVNS. This CDR3 has 12 amino acids. As DNA, the CDR3 is TGTGCCAGTGGGACAAGAAACACTGAGGCTTTCTTT. Its protein is CASGTRNTEAFF.

The genes are TRBV7-6 and TRBJ1-5, with no clear D. V was cut by 5 bases and J by 4 bases, with 12 bases left in between. The CDR3 sequence is 14 residues long. CDR1 and CDR2 from the germline V gene are SGHVS and FNYEAQ. The CDR3 bases are TGTGCCAGCAGCGATGGGGAGGTTAATCAGCCCCAGCATTTT. As protein: CASSDGEVNQPQHF.

V gene TRBV7-9 combines with J gene TRBJ1-3; tentative D call: TRBD1 (6 bases). The germline V gene encodes CDR1 SEHNR and CDR2 FQNEAQ (reference sequence). The V end lost 4 bases, the J end lost 0 bases, and 22 bases lay between the germline ends. CDR3 length: 19 residues. The CDR3 sequence: CASSSTGRGLSGSGNTIYF. The CDR3 DNA sequence: TGTGCCAGCAGCTCGACAGGCAGGGGCCTTTCCGGCTCTGGAAACACCATATATTTT.

The chain is built from TRBV27 and TRBJ1-1, with no clear D. CDR1 is MNHEY, CDR2 SMNVEV, per germline (reference sequence). The V end was cut by 4 bases, the J end by 0 bases, with 6 bases between. The CDR3 sequence is 13 residues long. The CDR3 region is CASSSLMNTEAFF. The CDR3 DNA is TGTGCCAGCAGTTCCCTTATGAACACTGAAGCTTTCTTT.

The chain is built from TRBV5-4 and TRBJ2-7; possibly TRBD1 for D (5 bases). The CDR3 spans 15 residues. Germline CDR1 SGHNT, CDR2 YYREEE (reference sequence). With 0 bases removed from V and 2 bases from J, the gap between germline ends came to 12 bases. The CDR3 DNA reads as TGTGCCAGCAGCTTGGTTGGACACGGAACCTACGAGCAGTACTTC. It yields the protein CASSLVGHGTYEQYF.

This chain links TRBV5-5 with TRBJ2-7; 7 bases fit TRBD1. V shed 0 bases and J 3 bases; nucleotides not matched to a gene: 6. CDR3 length: 15 amino acids. CDR1 and CDR2 (germline): SGHKS, YYEKEE (reference sequence). The CDR3 sequence is CASSLEGQALYEQYF. CDR3 coding DNA: TGTGCCAGCAGCTTGGAAGGACAGGCTCTCTACGAGCAGTACTTC.

This clone was seen only once. The chain carries TRBV7-8 and TRBJ1-6, with D uncertain. Germline CDR1 and CDR2: SGHVS and FQNEAQ. V shed 6 bases and J shed 0 bases, with 9 bases lying between them. The CDR3 runs 15 residues. CDR3 loop: CASRPLSSYNSPLHF. The CDR3 bases are TGTGCCAGCAGACCACTGAGCTCCTATAATTCACCCCTCCACTTT.

This chain uses TRBV6-5 with TRBJ2-1, with 7 bases identical to TRBD2. V was pared by 2 bases and J by 0 bases, with 4 bases of the junction left unmatched. Germline values: CDR1 MNHEY, CDR2 SVGAGI. The CDR3 is 16 residues long. The CDR3 protein is CASSYPGGSSYNEQFF. As DNA, the CDR3 is TGTGCCAGCAGTTACCCCGGGGGGAGCTCCTACAATGAGCAGTTCTTC.

V and J are TRBV18 and TRBJ2-1; the D gene is possibly TRBD2 (6 bases). CDR1 is KGHSH, CDR2 LQKENI, per germline. V was shortened by 2 bases and J by 0 bases, with 17 bases between the two germline ends. The CDR3 consists of 18 residues. The CDR3 protein is CASSPIGPADYSYNEQFF. For the CDR3, the DNA is TGTGCCAGCTCACCAATTGGCCCGGCGGACTACTCCTACAATGAGCAGTTCTTC.

The rearrangement joins TRBV27 to TRBJ2-5, with 10 bases identical to TRBD2. The CDR3 runs 16 residues. Germline V gene data show CDR1 as MNHEY and CDR2 as SMNVEV (reference sequence). The J segment lost 0 bases and the V segment lost 5 bases, leaving 6 bases of the junction unmatched. CDR3 coding DNA: TGTGCCAGCAGTCCCAGAGCGGGGGGGCACCAAGAGACCCAGTACTTC. It translates to CASSPRAGGHQETQYF.

The V and J genes are TRBV5-1 and TRBJ1-3; TRBD1 is a possible D gene (6 bases). V was cut by 0 bases and J by 0 bases, with 13 bases left in between. The CDR3 length is 17 residues. Germline-derived CDR1 and CDR2 are SGHRS and YFSETQ. Here the CDR3 reads CASSLGQGSGSGNTIYF. The DNA of the CDR3 is TGCGCCAGCAGCTTGGGGCAGGGGTCTGGCTCTGGAAACACCATATATTTT. Based on the CDR3 plus reference TRBV5-1 and TRBJ1-3, the full variable domain is KAGVTQTPRYLIKTRGQQVTLSCSPISGHRSVSWYQQTPGQGLQFLFEYFSETQRNKGNFPGRFSGRQFSNSRSEMNVSTLELGDSALYLCASSLGQGSGSGNTIYFGEGSWLTVV.

This chain joins TRBV6-1 and TRBJ2-7, with 7 positions matching TRBD1. CDR3 size: 13 residues. The ends lost 10 bases at V and 6 bases at J; junction bases unmatched: 12. In germline, CDR1 is MNHNS, CDR2 SASEGT. The CDR3 nucleotides read TGTGCCACCAAGACAGGGTCTCTCCGCGAGCAGTACTTC. Amino acid sequence: CATKTGSLREQYF.

The rearrangement links TRBV5-1 to TRBJ2-7; D is possibly TRBD2 (6 bases). This CDR3 has 14 amino acids. Trimming removed 1 base from V and 4 bases from J, with 12 bases in between. The germline V gene has CDR1 SGHRS and CDR2 YFSETQ. The CDR3 region is CASSLHRERYEQYF. In nucleotides, the CDR3 is TGCGCCAGCAGCTTGCATCGGGAGAGGTACGAGCAGTACTTC.